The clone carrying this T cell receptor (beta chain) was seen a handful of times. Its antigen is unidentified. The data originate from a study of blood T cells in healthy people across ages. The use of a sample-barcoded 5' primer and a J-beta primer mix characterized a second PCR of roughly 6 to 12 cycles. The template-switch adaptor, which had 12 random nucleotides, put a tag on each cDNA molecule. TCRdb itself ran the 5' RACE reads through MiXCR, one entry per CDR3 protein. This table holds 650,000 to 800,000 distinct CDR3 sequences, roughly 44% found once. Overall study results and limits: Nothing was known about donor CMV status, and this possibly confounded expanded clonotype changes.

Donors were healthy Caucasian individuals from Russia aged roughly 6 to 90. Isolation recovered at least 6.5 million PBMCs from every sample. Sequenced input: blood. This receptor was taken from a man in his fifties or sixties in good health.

The CDR3 is CASSDSRSGGYTF. CDR3 DNA sequence: TGTGCCAGCAGTGACTCGAGGTCCGGTGGCTACACCTTC. This chain uses TRBV6-4 with TRBJ1-2; D remains unclear. Germline lookup yields CDR1 MRHNA and CDR2 SNTAGT. This CDR3 has 13 residues. V was shortened by 0 bases and J by 7 bases, with 9 bases between the two germline ends.